What follows are 17 T cell receptor beta chains derived from one specimen sequenced in a study of blood T cell repertoires in COVID-19. The data were produced by immunoSEQ multiplex PCR, yet TCRdb's version contains in-frame clones alone and is incomplete. This sample has 80,000 to 100,000 clones, with roughly 78% found just once. The sequenced sample consisted of peripheral blood. The source of these receptors is an older woman with acute or convalescent COVID-19.

This clone has a count of ten or more. J is TRBJ2-2 and V is TRBV14; weak D call: TRBD2 (5 bases). The CDR3 is made up of 15 amino acids. Germline CDR1 and CDR2: SGHDN and FVKESK. V shed 4 bases and J shed 4 bases, with 13 bases lying between them. CDR3 sequence: CASSLALVGTGELFF. As DNA, the CDR3 is TGTGCCAGCAGCCTAGCGCTGGTCGGCACCGGGGAGCTGTTTTTT.

This chain connects TRBV7-8 to TRBJ2-1, with a possible D match to TRBD1 (5 bases). Germline CDR1 reads SGHVS; CDR2 reads FQNEAQ. Trimming shortened V by 4 bases and J by 4 bases, and 26 bases separated the two germline ends. This CDR3 comprises 19 residues. The CDR3 reads CASSSNPSREGASYNEQFF. The CDR3 region has the DNA TGTGCCAGCAGCTCCAACCCGTCCAGGGAAGGGGCTTCATACAATGAGCAGTTCTTC.

The V gene is TRBV7-9, the J gene TRBJ2-5, with a possible D match to TRBD2 (7 bases). The CDR3 loop spans 15 amino acids. The V gene lost 7 bases and the J gene lost 4 bases, with 19 bases spanning the gap. CDR1 is SEHNR and CDR2 is FQNEAQ in the germline V gene (reference sequence). DNA of the CDR3: TGTGCCAGCACCGCCTTGGGGGGGCCTGGAGAGACCCAGTACTTC. This gives the protein CASTALGGPGETQYF.

The V and J genes are TRBV7-2 and TRBJ1-3; the D gene is possibly TRBD1 (6 bases). The ends were cut back, 5 bases at V and 4 bases at J, with 15 bases in the middle. There are 15 residues in the CDR3. Germline V gene sequence: CDR1 SGHTA, CDR2 FQGNSA. CDR3 residues: CASSPQGWIGNTIYF. CDR3 sequence (DNA): TGTGCCAGCAGCCCACAGGGATGGATAGGAAACACCATATATTTT.

The chain carries TRBV2 and TRBJ2-7; TRBD2 might be the D (5 bases). The CDR3 has 14 residues. From germline, CDR1 is SNHLY and CDR2 FYNNEI. The V end lost 1 base, the J end lost 13 bases, and 20 bases lay between the germline ends. Here the CDR3 DNA reads TGTGCCAGCAGTGAAGAGAGGGCAGGACGAGCAGTCTACTTC. Translation gives CASSEERAGRAVYF.

This rearrangement joins TRBV5-6 to TRBJ2-5, with D maybe TRBD1 (6 bases). Germline loops: CDR1 SGHDT, CDR2 YYEEEE. The CDR3 contains 14 residues. Trimming removed 2 bases from V and 2 bases from J, with 10 bases in between. CDR3 region: CASSFWGLQETQYF. DNA for the CDR3: TGTGCCAGCAGCTTCTGGGGGCTTCAAGAGACCCAGTACTTC.

This clone was seen only a few times. This rearrangement joins TRBV27 to TRBJ2-7; a possible D gene is TRBD1 (6 bases). V lost 5 bases and J 4 bases, leaving 15 bases between the germline ends. Per germline, CDR1 MNHEY and CDR2 SMNVEV (reference sequence). The CDR3 length is 14 residues. CDR3: CASSESQGNYEQYF. The CDR3 nucleotides read TGTGCCAGCAGTGAATCACAGGGAAATTACGAGCAGTACTTC.

This chain connects TRBV27 to TRBJ1-5, with 8 bases lining up with TRBD1. With V trimmed by 2 bases and J by 0 bases, 6 bases remained unmatched. Looked up from germline, CDR1 is MNHEY and CDR2 is SMNVEV (reference sequence). The CDR3 contains 17 residues. The CDR3 loop is CASSLRTGRGSNQPQHF. The CDR3 DNA is TGTGCCAGCAGTTTAAGGACAGGGAGAGGTAGCAATCAGCCCCAGCATTTT.

This chain joins TRBV28 and TRBJ2-7; no firm D call. The CDR3 totals 14 residues. Trimming stripped 5 bases from V and 4 bases from J, with 15 bases between. Per the germline V gene, CDR1 is MDHEN and CDR2 is SYDVKM. As DNA, the CDR3 is TGTGCCAGCAGTCCACCCGACAAGTATTACGAGCAGTACTTC. Residues: CASSPPDKYYEQYF.

V gene TRBV12-3 or TRBV12-4 combines with J gene TRBJ2-3, with a tentative D call TRBD1 (5 bases). This CDR3 has 12 amino acids. Trimming took off 2 bases at V and 5 bases at J, with 5 bases between the two ends. The DNA for the CDR3 is TGTGCCAGCAGTTTAAGGGGAGATACGCAGTATTTT. This codes for CASSLRGDTQYF.

The chain couples TRBV29-1 to TRBJ1-1; D might be TRBD1 (6 bases). Germline V gives CDR1 SQVTM, CDR2 ANQGSEA. Trimming removed 4 bases at V and 2 bases at J, with 14 bases between. The length of the CDR3 is 14 residues. The DNA of the CDR3 is TGCAGCGTTGTCCAGGGGTGGGTTAACACTGAAGCTTTCTTT. Its translation is CSVVQGWVNTEAFF.

This chain links TRBV6-1 with TRBJ2-7; 10 bases are a match to TRBD2. V lost 0 bases to trimming and J lost 1 base; unmatched junction nucleotides: 6. This CDR3 has 17 residues. Looked up from germline, CDR1 is MNHNS and CDR2 is SASEGT. CDR3 DNA sequence: TGTGCCAGCAGTGAAGCGAACCTAGCGGGGGTATCCTACGAGCAGTACTTC. Translated, it gives CASSEANLAGVSYEQYF.

This clone was seen only once. J is TRBJ2-1 and V is TRBV6-5; 8 bases align to TRBD2. V lost 7 bases and J lost 7; bases outside the gene matches: 12. The CDR3 length is 15 residues. CDR1 MNHEY and CDR2 SVGAGI come from the germline V gene. For the CDR3, the DNA is TGTGCCAGCACTGGGGGCGCGGGAGGTGAGAATGAGCAGTTCTTC. Amino acids: CASTGGAGGENEQFF.

V is TRBV2 and J is TRBJ1-2; 12 bases agree with TRBD1. V shed 3 bases and J 6 bases; nucleotides not matched to a gene: 5. CDR3 length: 15 residues. Germline loops: CDR1 SNHLY, CDR2 FYNNEI. The CDR3 sequence is CASSETGQGADGYTF. Written as DNA, the CDR3 is TGTGCCAGCAGTGAGACGGGACAGGGGGCGGATGGCTACACCTTC.

V and J are TRBV5-5 and TRBJ2-5; 11 nucleotides line up with TRBD1. This CDR3 contains 15 residues. The ends lost 4 bases at V and 4 bases at J; junction bases unmatched: 6. Germline loops: CDR1 SGHKS, CDR2 YYEKEE (reference sequence). In nucleotides, the CDR3 is TGTGCCAGCAGCCCCCGGGACAGGGGGTCAGAGACCCAGTACTTC. Its protein is CASSPRDRGSETQYF.

The chain employs TRBV7-3 and TRBJ1-2, with D tentatively TRBD1 (5 bases). Germline CDR1 SGHTA, CDR2 FQGTGA. CDR3 length: 14 amino acids. V gave up 2 bases and J gave up 5 bases, with 12 bases separating them. The CDR3 is CASSLGQGVYGYTF. DNA for the CDR3: TGTGCCAGCAGCTTAGGGCAGGGCGTTTATGGCTACACCTTC.

This rearrangement joins TRBV5-4 to TRBJ1-6, with 12 bases lining up with TRBD1. There are 17 residues in the CDR3. V gave up 4 bases and J gave up 3 bases; unmatched junction bases: 5. Germline CDR1 reads SGHNT; CDR2 reads YYREEE (reference sequence). In nucleotides, the CDR3 is TGTGCCAGCAGCGCCGGGACAGGGGGCGGCTATAATTCACCCCTCCACTTT. It yields the protein CASSAGTGGGYNSPLHF.